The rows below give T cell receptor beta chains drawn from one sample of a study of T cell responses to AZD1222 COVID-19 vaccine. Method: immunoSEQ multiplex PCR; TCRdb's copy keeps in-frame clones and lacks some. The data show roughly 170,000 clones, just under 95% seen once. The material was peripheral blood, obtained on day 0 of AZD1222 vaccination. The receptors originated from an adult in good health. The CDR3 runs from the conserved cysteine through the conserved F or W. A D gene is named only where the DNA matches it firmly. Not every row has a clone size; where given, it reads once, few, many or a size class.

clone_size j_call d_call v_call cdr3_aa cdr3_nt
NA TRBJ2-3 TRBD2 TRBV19 CASSPLAGGTSTDTQYF TGTGCCAGTAGTCCTTTAGCGGGGGGAACTAGCACAGATACGCAGTATTTT
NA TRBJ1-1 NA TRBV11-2 CASSLEGRGTEAFF TGTGCCAGCAGCTTGGAAGGGCGGGGCACTGAAGCTTTCTTT
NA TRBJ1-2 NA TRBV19 CASSIMWTDGYTF TGTGCCAGTAGTATAATGTGGACAGATGGCTACACCTTC
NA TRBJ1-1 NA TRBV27 CASSVRRGTGISGAFF TGTGCCAGCTCAGTTAGGCGTGGGACGGGGATATCTGGAGCTTTCTTT
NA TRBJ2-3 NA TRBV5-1 CASRVQGLGDTQYF TGCGCCAGCAGAGTCCAGGGGCTTGGAGATACGCAGTATTTT
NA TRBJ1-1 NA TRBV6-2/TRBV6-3 CASSSYSVWDTEAFF TGTGCCAGCAGTTCCTACAGTGTATGGGACACTGAAGCTTTCTTT
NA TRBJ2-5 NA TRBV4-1 CASSHSGMETQYF TGCGCCAGCAGCCATAGCGGTATGGAGACCCAGTACTTC
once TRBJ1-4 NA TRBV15 CATSRLKTATNEKLFF TGTGCCACCAGCAGACTCAAGACAGCGACAAATGAAAAACTGTTTTTT
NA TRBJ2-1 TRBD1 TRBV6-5 CASRTGTALYNEQFF TGTGCCAGCAGGACCGGGACAGCGCTCTACAATGAGCAGTTCTTC
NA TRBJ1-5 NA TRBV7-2 CASSLELGQPQHF TGTGCCAGCAGCTTAGAGTTGGGTCAGCCCCAGCATTTT
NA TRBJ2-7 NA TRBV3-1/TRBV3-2 CASSQGLTSYEQYF TGTGCCAGCAGCCAAGGTCTGACCTCCTACGAGCAGTACTTC
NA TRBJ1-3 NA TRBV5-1 CASSFLGGSSGNTIYF TGCGCCAGCAGCTTCCTAGGCGGGAGCTCTGGAAACACCATATATTTT
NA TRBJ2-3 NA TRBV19 CATSWGILTDTQYF TGTGCCACCTCCTGGGGCATTCTCACAGATACGCAGTATTTT
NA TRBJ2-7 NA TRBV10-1 CASSEWDWNYEQYF TGCGCCAGCAGTGAGTGGGACTGGAACTACGAGCAGTACTTC
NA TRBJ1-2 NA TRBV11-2 CASTPGAAIYGYTF TGTGCCAGCACCCCAGGGGCAGCTATCTATGGCTACACCTTC
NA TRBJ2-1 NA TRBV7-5 CARSLDCNTGGFGNEQFF TGTGCCAGAAGCTTAGATTGTAATACAGGGGGCTTTGGAAATGAGCAGTTCTTC
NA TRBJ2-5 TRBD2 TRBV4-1 CASSPQLTSGGAETQYF TGCGCCAGCAGCCCCCAACTGACTAGCGGGGGGGCGGAGACCCAGTACTTC
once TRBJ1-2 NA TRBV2 CASSDLARANYGYTF TGTGCCAGCAGTGATCTCGCCCGAGCTAACTATGGCTACACCTTC
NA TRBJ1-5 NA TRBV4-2 CASSRSLGAESNQPQHF TGTGCCAGCAGCCGAAGTTTGGGGGCAGAAAGCAATCAGCCCCAGCATTTT
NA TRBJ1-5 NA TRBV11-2 CASSLEGSGPQHF TGTGCCAGCAGCTTAGAAGGAAGTGGCCCCCAGCATTTT
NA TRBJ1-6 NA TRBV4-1 CASSQFAQGSSPLHF TGCGCCAGCAGCCAATTCGCCCAGGGTAGTTCACCCCTCCACTTT
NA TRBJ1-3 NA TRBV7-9 CASSLEGYRASGNTIYF TGTGCCAGCAGCTTAGAGGGGTACAGGGCTTCTGGAAACACCATATATTTT
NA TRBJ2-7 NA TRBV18 CASSPRQDASYEQYF TGTGCCAGCTCACCACGACAGGACGCCTCCTACGAGCAGTACTTC
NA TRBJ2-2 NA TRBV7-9 CASSLAKDTGELFF TGTGCCAGCAGCTTAGCGAAGGACACCGGGGAGCTGTTTTTT
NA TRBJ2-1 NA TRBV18 CASSPPQTNEQFF TGTGCCAGCTCACCACCACAGACCAATGAGCAGTTCTTC
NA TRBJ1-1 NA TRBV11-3 CASRGTGMNTEAFF TGTGCCAGCAGAGGAACAGGAATGAACACTGAAGCTTTCTTT
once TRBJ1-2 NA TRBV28 CASSYRNYGYTF TGTGCCAGCAGTTATAGAAACTATGGCTACACCTTC
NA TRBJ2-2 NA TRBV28 CASSLALNTGELFF TGTGCCAGCAGTTTAGCACTGAACACCGGGGAGCTGTTTTTT
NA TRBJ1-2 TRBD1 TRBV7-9 CASSSTGTGEGYTF TGTGCCAGCAGCAGCACCGGGACAGGGGAAGGCTACACCTTC
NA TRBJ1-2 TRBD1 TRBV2 CASRGTGPGDGYTF TGTGCCAGCAGGGGGACAGGGCCGGGGGATGGCTACACCTTC
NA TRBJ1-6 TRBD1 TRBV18 CASSPGQGRSPLHF TGTGCCAGCTCACCTGGACAGGGACGGTCACCCCTCCACTTT
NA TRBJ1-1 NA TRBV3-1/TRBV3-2 CASSQSGPEKAFF TGTGCCAGCAGCCAATCCGGGCCAGAAAAAGCTTTCTTT
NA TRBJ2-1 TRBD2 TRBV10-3 CAISEGLAVYNEQFF TGTGCCATCAGCGAGGGACTAGCGGTATACAATGAGCAGTTCTTC
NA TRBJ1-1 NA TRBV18 CASSPDRQYMNTEAFF TGTGCCAGCTCACCGGACCGACAATACATGAACACTGAAGCTTTCTTT
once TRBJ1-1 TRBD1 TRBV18 CASSGGTGNTEAFF TGTGCCAGCTCCGGCGGGACAGGGAACACTGAAGCTTTCTTT
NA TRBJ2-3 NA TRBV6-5 CASSWRGTSTDTQYF TGTGCCAGCTCCTGGCGGGGGACAAGCACAGATACGCAGTATTTT
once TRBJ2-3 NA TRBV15 CATSRVYYGGTDTQYF TGTGCCACCAGCAGAGTGTATTACGGGGGCACAGATACGCAGTATTTT
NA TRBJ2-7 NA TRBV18 CASSPDGRDYEQYF TGTGCCAGCTCACCCGACGGGAGAGACTACGAGCAGTACTTC
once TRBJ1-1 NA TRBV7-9 CASSLAVRQEAFF TGTGCCAGCAGCTTAGCCGTTAGACAGGAGGCTTTCTTT
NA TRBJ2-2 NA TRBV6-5 CASTLDNTGELFF TGTGCCAGCACGCTAGACAACACCGGGGAGCTGTTTTTT
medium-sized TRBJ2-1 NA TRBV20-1 CSAGNNEQFF TGCAGTGCTGGCAATAATGAGCAGTTCTTC
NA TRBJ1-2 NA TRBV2 CASSDLGQQANYGYTF TGTGCCAGCAGTGACCTGGGTCAGCAAGCTAACTATGGCTACACCTTC
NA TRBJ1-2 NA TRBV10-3 CAISESSGLGGYTF TGTGCCATCAGTGAGTCTTCAGGGCTGGGTGGCTACACCTTC
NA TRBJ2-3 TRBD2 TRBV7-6 CASSLEALAGGQGTDTQYF TGTGCCAGCAGCTTAGAGGCGCTAGCGGGGGGCCAGGGCACAGATACGCAGTATTTT
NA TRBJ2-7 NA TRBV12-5 CASAWGYEQYF TGTGCTAGTGCCTGGGGCTACGAGCAGTACTTC
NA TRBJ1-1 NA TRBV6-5 CASSPIGGNTEAFF TGTGCCAGCAGCCCAATTGGGGGGAACACTGAAGCTTTCTTT
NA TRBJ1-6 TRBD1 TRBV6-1 CASSDHPGQGGSPLHF TGTGCCAGCAGTGACCATCCGGGACAGGGAGGTTCACCCCTCCACTTT
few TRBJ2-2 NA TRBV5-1 CASSLWATDTGELFF TGCGCCAGCAGCTTGTGGGCTACGGACACCGGGGAGCTGTTTTTT
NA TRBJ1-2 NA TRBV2 CASSDNSLYGYTF TGTGCCAGCAGTGATAACAGTTTGTATGGCTACACCTTC
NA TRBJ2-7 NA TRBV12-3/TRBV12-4 CASSRGSYEQYF TGTGCCAGCAGCCGCGGATCCTACGAGCAGTACTTC
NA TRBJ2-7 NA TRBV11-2 CASRNVQGTYEQYF TGTGCCAGCAGAAACGTACAGGGAACCTACGAGCAGTACTTC
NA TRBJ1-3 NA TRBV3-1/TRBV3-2 CASSHQTWNSGNTIYF TGTGCCAGCAGCCATCAAACCTGGAACTCTGGAAACACCATATATTTT
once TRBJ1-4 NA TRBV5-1 CASSFEGIDLFF TGCGCCAGCAGCTTTGAGGGGATAGATCTGTTTTTT